One T cell receptor beta chain is described in this entry. Antigen unknown. The data are from a study of T cells in localized non-small cell lung cancer. Overall study results and limits: T cell clonality was highest in uninvolved adjacent lung, above tumor.

Repertoires were generated with immunoSEQ multiplex PCR, while TCRdb's copy carries only in-frame clones and drops some. Of 40,000 to 50,000 clones in the sample, more than 85% were seen once. The junction had 7 bases not matched to a gene; V was cut back by 2 bases and J by 3 bases. This CDR3 is built from 17 residues. The germline gives CDR1 SGHRS, CDR2 YFSETQ. V gene TRBV5-1 combines with J gene TRBJ2-2; 10 bases align to TRBD2. The sample consisted of peripheral blood, taken before any cancer treatment. The origin of this receptor is a woman between 18 and 49 years old with stage III lung adenocarcinoma. Here the CDR3 DNA reads TGCGCCAGCAGCTTATATTCGAGCGGGGGGGACACCGGGGAGCTGTTTTTT. This encodes CASSLYSSGGDTGELFF. Using reference TRBV5-1 and TRBJ2-2 for the parts outside the CDR3, the full variable domain is KAGVTQTPRYLIKTRGQQVTLSCSPISGHRSVSWYQQTPGQGLQFLFEYFSETQRNKGNFPGRFSGRQFSNSRSEMNVSTLELGDSALYLCASSLYSSGGDTGELFFGEGSRLTVL.